This record concerns one T cell receptor beta chain sequence. This specimen comes from a study of blood T cell repertoires in COVID-19. Sequencing was performed with immunoSEQ multiplex PCR; in TCRdb, only in-frame clones are kept and a portion is missing. Seen here are just over 300,000 clones, approximately 84% observed once, and the top ten hold roughly 4.5%. CDR3 length equals 11 residues. V lost 6 bases to trimming and J lost 8 bases, with 10 bases between them. The sequenced material came from PBMCs or T cells enriched from blood (not recorded which). The gene calls are TRBV12-3 or TRBV12-4 and TRBJ1-2; D is unresolved. This sequence originates from a man younger than 45 who had recovered from COVID-19. CDR3 in DNA: TGTGCCAGCAGCGGACGAGGGGGCTACACCTTC. Protein product: CASSGRGGYTF.